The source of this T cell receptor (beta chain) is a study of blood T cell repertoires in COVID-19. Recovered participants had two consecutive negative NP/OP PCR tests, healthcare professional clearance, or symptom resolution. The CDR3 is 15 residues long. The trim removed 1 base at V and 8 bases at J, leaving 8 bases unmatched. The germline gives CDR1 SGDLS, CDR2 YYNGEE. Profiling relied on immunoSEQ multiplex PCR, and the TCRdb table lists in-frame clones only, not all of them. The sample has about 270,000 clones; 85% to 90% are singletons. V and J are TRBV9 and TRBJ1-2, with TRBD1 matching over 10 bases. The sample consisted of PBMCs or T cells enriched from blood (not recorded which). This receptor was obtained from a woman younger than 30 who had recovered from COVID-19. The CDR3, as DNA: TGTGCCAGCAGCGTACTTTCGGGACAGGGGCGAGGCTACACCTTC. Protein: CASSVLSGQGRGYTF.